These 17 T cell receptor beta chains share one sample of origin, sequenced in a study of T cells expressing NK-cell markers. TCRdb reprocessed the 5' RACE reads, with one entry per CDR3 protein and no DNA. The table counts roughly 350,000 distinct CDR3 sequences; about 5.2% lies in the top ten. Material for sequencing was blood T cells: a sorted CD56 or NKG2C T cell subset, CD4+ or CD8+ T cells, or bulk PBMC T cells (not recorded which). The receptors here all came from a man aged 18-75 years in good health.

This chain joins TRBV7-8 and TRBJ2-7. CDR3 length: 14 amino acids. Germline V lookup: CDR1 SGHVS, CDR2 FQNEAQ. Here the CDR3 reads CASSPRSTSYEQYF.

This chain's CDR3 is CASTAVSGGTEAFF. V and J are TRBV5-1 and TRBJ1-1; TCRdb's D call of TRBD1 is untestable without DNA. The CDR3 is 14 amino acids. Per the germline V gene, CDR1 is SGHRS and CDR2 is YFSETQ.

The V and J genes are TRBV5-1 and TRBJ1-2; TCRdb returns TRBD1, unconfirmable since there is no DNA. Germline V gene data show CDR1 as SGHRS and CDR2 as YFSETQ. CDR3 length equals 16 residues. The CDR3 spells CASSPGQGLANYGYTF.

V gene TRBV7-2 combines with J gene TRBJ1-2; the D call of TRBD1 rests on TCRdb alone, since no DNA is present to check it. CDR3 length: 15 amino acids. The germline CDR1 and CDR2 sequences are SGHTA and FQGNSA. The CDR3 protein is CASSQRTGRSYGYTF.

This chain joins TRBV11-2 and TRBJ2-7. Germline lookup yields CDR1 SGHAT and CDR2 FQNNGV. The CDR3 covers 14 residues. CDR3 region: CASSLGHSSYEQYF.

The chain carries TRBV20-1 and TRBJ1-2. The CDR3 is made up of 14 amino acids. The germline gives CDR1 DFQATT, CDR2 SNEGSKA (reference sequence). The CDR3 sequence: CSASSRVWGYGYTF.

The genes are TRBV20-1 and TRBJ2-3; TCRdb reports TRBD2, a call that lacks DNA to check it against. CDR1 DFQATT and CDR2 SNEGSKA come from the germline V gene (reference sequence). The CDR3 covers 17 residues. CDR3 region: CSAVGYRLAKELDTQYF.

According to its frequency, this clonotype is medium-sized. The chain has TRBV7-9 and TRBJ1-6; the D call from TCRdb, TRBD1, cannot be confirmed without DNA. CDR1 is SEHNR and CDR2 is FQNEAQ in the germline V gene (reference sequence). This CDR3 region has 14 residues. The CDR3 region is CASSPRTGNSPLHF. The full variable domain, in which reference TRBV7-9 and TRBJ1-6 provide the parts outside the CDR3, is DTGVSQNPRHKITKRGQNVTFRCDPISEHNRLYWYRQTLGQGPEFLTYFQNEAQLEKSRLLSDRFSAERPKGSFSTLEIQRTEQGDSAMYLCASSPRTGNSPLHFGNGTRLTVT.

The rearrangement uses TRBV7-2 and TRBJ2-5. Germline lookup yields CDR1 SGHTA and CDR2 FQGNSA. This CDR3 region has 16 residues. CDR3 protein: CASSLGRGDGQETQYF.

The rearrangement links TRBV28 to TRBJ2-7; the D call from TCRdb, TRBD1, cannot be confirmed without DNA. CDR3 size: 15 residues. Germline V lookup: CDR1 MDHEN, CDR2 SYDVKM. This CDR3 is CASSPPGSLSYEQYF.

This rearrangement joins TRBV29-1 to TRBJ2-3; TCRdb outputs TRBD2, but without DNA this stays unchecked. The CDR3 runs 14 residues. Germline-derived CDR1 and CDR2 are SQVTM and ANQGSEA. This CDR3 reads CSVLRAVGADTQYF.

The genes are TRBV3-1 and TRBJ2-1. The germline V gene has CDR1 LGHDT and CDR2 YNNKEL (reference sequence). CDR3 length: 15 amino acids. CDR3 region: CASSDTLATYNEQFF.

The V gene is TRBV5-1, the J gene TRBJ2-7. Looked up from germline, CDR1 is SGHRS and CDR2 is YFSETQ. The CDR3 length is 14 residues. The CDR3 protein is CASRKVEPPYEQYF. Full variable domain (missing parts from reference TRBV5-1 and TRBJ2-7): KAGVTQTPRYLIKTRGQQVTLSCSPISGHRSVSWYQQTPGQGLQFLFEYFSETQRNKGNFPGRFSGRQFSNSRSEMNVSTLELGDSALYLCASRKVEPPYEQYFGPGTRLTVT.

The chain uses TRBV5-8 and TRBJ2-1; TCRdb's assignment of TRBD1 cannot be checked, as there is no DNA. This CDR3 comprises 15 residues. Germline CDR1 SGHTS, CDR2 YDEGEE. This chain's CDR3 is CASSLGRGSNNEQFF.

The CDR3 protein is CSAALPLASSETQYF. The gene calls are TRBV20-1 and TRBJ2-5; TCRdb gives TRBD2 as the D gene, but with no DNA this cannot be confirmed. CDR3 size: 15 residues. Germline CDR1 is DFQATT and CDR2 is SNEGSKA (reference sequence).

This chain links TRBV5-1 with TRBJ2-2; the TRBD2 assignment by TCRdb is unverifiable without DNA. CDR1 is SGHRS, CDR2 YFSETQ, per germline. CDR3 size: 18 residues. CDR3 sequence: CASSLARASSSNTGELFF.

The genes are TRBV23-1 and TRBJ2-7; TCRdb lists TRBD1, though no DNA is available to test this call. TRBV23-1 falls under the ORF class, with uncertain function. The length of the CDR3 is 17 residues. The CDR3: CASSQPTGGQGTSEQYF.